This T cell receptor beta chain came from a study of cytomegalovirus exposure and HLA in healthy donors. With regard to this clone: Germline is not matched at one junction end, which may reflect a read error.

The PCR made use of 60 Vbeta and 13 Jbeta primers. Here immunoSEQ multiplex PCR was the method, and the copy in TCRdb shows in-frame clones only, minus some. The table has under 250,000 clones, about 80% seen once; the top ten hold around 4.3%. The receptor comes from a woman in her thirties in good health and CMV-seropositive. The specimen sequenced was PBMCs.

The CDR3 bases are TGTGCCTGGAGTGTGGGGACACAACCTGCGAACTTC. Translated: CAWSVGTQPANF. The chain joins TRBV30 to TRBJ1-2; D is perhaps TRBD1 (6 bases). CDR3 length: 12 residues. Germline assignment: CDR1 GTSNPN and CDR2 SVGIG (reference sequence).